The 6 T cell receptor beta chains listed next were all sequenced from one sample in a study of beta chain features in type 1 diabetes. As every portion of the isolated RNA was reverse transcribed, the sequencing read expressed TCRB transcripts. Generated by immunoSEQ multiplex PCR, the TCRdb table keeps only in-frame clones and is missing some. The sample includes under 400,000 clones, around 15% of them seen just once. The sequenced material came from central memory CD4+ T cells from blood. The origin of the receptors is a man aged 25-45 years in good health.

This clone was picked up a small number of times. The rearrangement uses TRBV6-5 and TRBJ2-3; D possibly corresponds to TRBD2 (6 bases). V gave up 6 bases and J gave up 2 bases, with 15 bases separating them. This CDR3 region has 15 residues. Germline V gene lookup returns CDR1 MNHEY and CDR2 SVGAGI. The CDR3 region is CASSLLASHTDTQYF. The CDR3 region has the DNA TGTGCCAGCAGCCTACTAGCCTCCCACACAGATACGCAGTATTTT.

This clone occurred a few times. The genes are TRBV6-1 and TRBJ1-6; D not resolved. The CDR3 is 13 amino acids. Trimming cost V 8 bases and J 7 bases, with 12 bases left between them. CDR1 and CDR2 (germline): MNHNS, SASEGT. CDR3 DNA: TGTGCCAGCGTGGAGCTAGGGAATTCACCCCTCCACTTT. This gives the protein CASVELGNSPLHF.

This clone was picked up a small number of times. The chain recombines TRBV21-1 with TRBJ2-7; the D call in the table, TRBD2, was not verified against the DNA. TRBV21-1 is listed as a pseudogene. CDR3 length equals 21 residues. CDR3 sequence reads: CASSKAGGMGPTSPRYYEQYV. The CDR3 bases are TGTGCCAGCAGCAAAGCCGGCGGGATGGGGCCCACCTCCCCCAGATACTACGAGCAGTACGTC.

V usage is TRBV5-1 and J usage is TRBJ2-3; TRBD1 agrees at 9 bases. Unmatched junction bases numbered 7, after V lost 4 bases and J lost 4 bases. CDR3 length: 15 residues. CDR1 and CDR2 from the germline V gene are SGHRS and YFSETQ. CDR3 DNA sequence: TGCGCCAGCAGCGCGGATGGGACAGGGTCAGATACGCAGTATTTT. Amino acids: CASSADGTGSDTQYF.

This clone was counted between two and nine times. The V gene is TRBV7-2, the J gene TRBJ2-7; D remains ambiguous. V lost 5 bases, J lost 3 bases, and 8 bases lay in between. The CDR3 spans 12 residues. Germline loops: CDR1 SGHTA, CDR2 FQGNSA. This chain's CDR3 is CASSPNLYEQYF. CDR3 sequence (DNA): TGTGCCAGCAGCCCGAACCTCTACGAGCAGTACTTC. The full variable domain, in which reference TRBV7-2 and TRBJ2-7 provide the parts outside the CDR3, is GAGVSQSPSNKVTEKGKDVELRCDPISGHTALYWYRQSLGQGLEFLIYFQGNSAPDKSGLPSDRFSAERTGGSVSTLTIQRTQQEDSAVYLCASSPNLYEQYFGPGTRLTVT.

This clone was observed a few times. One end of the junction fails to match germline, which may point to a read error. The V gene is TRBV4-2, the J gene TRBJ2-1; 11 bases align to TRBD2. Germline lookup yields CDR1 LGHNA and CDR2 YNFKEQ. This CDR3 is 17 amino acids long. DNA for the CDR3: TGTGCCAGCAGCAAAGATAGCGGGGGGGGATCCTACAATGAGCAGTTCTTC. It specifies CASSKDSGGGSYNEQFF.